This TCR beta chain is from a study of blood T cell repertoires in COVID-19. On the study more broadly: COVID-19 samples collected from the United States, Italy and Spain covered acute and convalescent phases.

Some clones are missing from TCRdb's copy, which holds only in-frame ones; the method was immunoSEQ multiplex PCR. The profile shows fewer than 300,000 clones, roughly 92% of them singletons. V was shortened by 2 bases and J by 8 bases, with 16 bases between the two germline ends. Germline V gene sequence: CDR1 SGHDT, CDR2 YYEEEE. This CDR3 is 14 amino acids long. This clonotype was sampled from a woman under 40 with COVID-19, enrolled during active disease. Sequencing was done on a sample of peripheral blood. The chain carries TRBV5-6 and TRBJ1-2, with a tentative D call TRBD1 (6 bases). The CDR3 DNA sequence: TGTGCCAGCAGCTTACGACAGGCCGGTAGCGGCTACACCTTC. Translation gives CASSLRQAGSGYTF.